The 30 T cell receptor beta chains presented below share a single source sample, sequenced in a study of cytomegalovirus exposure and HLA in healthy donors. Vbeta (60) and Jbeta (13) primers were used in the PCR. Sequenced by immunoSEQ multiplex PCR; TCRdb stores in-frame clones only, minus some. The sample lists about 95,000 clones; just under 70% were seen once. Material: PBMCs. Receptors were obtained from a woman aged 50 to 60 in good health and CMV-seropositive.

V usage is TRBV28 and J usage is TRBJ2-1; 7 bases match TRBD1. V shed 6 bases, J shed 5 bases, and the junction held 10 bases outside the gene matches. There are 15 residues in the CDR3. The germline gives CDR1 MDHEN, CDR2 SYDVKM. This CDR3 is CASRKYLGQNNEQFF. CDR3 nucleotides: TGTGCCAGCAGGAAATACCTGGGACAGAACAATGAGCAGTTCTTC.

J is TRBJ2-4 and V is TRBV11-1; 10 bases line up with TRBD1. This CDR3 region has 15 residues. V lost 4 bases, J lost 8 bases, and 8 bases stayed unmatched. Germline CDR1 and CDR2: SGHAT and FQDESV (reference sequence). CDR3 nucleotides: TGTGCCAGCAGCTCGACAGGGGGCTTTGGAGACATTCAGTACTTC. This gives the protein CASSSTGGFGDIQYF.

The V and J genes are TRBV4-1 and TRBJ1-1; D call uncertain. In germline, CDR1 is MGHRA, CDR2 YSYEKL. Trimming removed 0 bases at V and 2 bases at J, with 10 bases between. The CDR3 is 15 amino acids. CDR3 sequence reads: CASSQDLAPNTEAFF. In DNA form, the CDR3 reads TGCGCCAGCAGCCAAGATCTAGCACCCAACACTGAAGCTTTCTTT.

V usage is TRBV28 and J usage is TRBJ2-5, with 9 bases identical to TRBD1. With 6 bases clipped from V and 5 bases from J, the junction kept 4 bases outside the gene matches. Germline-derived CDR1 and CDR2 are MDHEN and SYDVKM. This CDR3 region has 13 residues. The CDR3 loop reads CASRQGARETQYF. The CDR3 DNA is TGTGCCAGCAGACAGGGGGCGCGGGAGACCCAGTACTTC.

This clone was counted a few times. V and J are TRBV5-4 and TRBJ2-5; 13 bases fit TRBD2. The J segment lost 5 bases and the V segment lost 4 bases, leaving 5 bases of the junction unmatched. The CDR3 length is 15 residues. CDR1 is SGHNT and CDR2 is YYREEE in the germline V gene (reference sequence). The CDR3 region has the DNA TGTGCCAGCAGCCCGGGACTAGCGGGGTATGAGACCCAGTACTTC. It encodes CASSPGLAGYETQYF.

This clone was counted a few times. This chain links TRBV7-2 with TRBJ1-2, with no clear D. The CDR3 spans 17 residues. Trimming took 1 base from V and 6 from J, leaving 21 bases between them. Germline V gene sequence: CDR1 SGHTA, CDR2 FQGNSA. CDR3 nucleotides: TGTGCCAGCAGCTTAGGCTCGATGAGGGTTCCTTGGGATGGCTACACCTTC. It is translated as CASSLGSMRVPWDGYTF.

CDR3 sequence (DNA): TGTGCCATCAGTGAGGCGGGACCCGGCCACGATGAGCAGTTCTTC. Amino acids: CAISEAGPGHDEQFF. The chain is built from TRBV10-3 and TRBJ2-1; D possibly corresponds to TRBD2 (6 bases). This CDR3 contains 15 residues. The germline V gene has CDR1 ENHRY and CDR2 SYGVKD. V was cut by 2 bases and J by 8 bases, with 16 bases left in between.

CDR3 residues: CASSGIGAGVEETQYF. For the CDR3, the DNA is TGTGCCAGCAGCGGTATCGGGGCGGGGGTAGAAGAGACCCAGTACTTC. The V gene is TRBV19, the J gene TRBJ2-5; the match to TRBD2 covers 7 bases. The trim removed 9 bases at V and 3 bases at J, leaving 16 bases unmatched. Germline V gives CDR1 LNHDA, CDR2 SQIVND (reference sequence). There are 16 residues in the CDR3.

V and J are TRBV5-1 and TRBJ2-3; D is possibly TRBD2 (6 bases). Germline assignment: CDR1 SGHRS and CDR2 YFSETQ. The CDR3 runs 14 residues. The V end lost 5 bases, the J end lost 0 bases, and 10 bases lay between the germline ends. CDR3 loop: CASRRGLSTDTQYF. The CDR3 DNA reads TGCGCCAGCAGACGGGGACTTAGCACAGATACGCAGTATTTT.

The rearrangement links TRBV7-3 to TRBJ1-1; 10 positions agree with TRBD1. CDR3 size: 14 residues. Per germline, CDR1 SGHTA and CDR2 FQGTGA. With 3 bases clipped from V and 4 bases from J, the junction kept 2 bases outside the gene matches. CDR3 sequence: CASSLDRGGTEAFF. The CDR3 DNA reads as TGTGCCAGCAGCTTGGACAGGGGGGGCACTGAAGCTTTCTTT.

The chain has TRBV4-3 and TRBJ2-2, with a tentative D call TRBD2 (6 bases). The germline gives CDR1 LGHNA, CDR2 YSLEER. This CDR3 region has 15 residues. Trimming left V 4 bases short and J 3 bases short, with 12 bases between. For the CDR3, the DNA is TGCGCCAGCAGCCCGCGGGAAGTGGACACCGGGGAGCTGTTTTTT. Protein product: CASSPREVDTGELFF.

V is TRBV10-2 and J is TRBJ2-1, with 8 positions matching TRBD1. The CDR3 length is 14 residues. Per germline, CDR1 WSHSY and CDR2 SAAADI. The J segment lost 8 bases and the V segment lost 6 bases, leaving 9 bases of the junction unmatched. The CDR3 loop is CASRRTGGYDEQFF. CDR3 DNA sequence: TGCGCCAGCAGGCGCACAGGGGGATATGATGAGCAGTTCTTC.

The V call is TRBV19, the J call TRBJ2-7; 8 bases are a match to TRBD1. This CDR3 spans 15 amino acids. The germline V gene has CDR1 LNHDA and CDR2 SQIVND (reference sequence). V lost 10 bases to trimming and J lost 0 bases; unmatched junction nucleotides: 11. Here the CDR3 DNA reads TGTGCCACCCGCCCCGGACAGGGACTCTCCTACGAGCAGTACTTC. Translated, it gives CATRPGQGLSYEQYF.

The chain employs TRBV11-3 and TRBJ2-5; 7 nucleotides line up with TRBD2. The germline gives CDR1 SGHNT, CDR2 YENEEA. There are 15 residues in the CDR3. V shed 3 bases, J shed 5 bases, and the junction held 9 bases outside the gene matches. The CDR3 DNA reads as TGTGCCAGCAGCTTGGGGGGGACGGGGGAGGAGACCCAGTACTTC. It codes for CASSLGGTGEETQYF.

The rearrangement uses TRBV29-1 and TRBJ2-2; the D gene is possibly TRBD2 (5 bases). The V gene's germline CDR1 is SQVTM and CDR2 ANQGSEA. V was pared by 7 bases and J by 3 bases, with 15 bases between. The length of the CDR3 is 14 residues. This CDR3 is CSGPKRRHTGELFF. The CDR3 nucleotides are TGCAGCGGCCCCAAGCGGAGGCACACCGGGGAGCTGTTTTTT.

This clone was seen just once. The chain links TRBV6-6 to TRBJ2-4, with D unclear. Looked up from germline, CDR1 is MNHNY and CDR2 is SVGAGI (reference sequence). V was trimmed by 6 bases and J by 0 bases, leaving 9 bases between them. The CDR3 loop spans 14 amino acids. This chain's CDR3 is CASRIEEAKNIQYF. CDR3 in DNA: TGTGCCAGCAGGATTGAGGAAGCCAAAAACATTCAGTACTTC.

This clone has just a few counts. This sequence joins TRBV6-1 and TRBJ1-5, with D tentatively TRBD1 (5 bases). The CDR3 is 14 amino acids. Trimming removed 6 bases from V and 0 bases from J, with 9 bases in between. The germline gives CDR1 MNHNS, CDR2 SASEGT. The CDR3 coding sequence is TGTGCCAGCAGGGACATTTATAGCAATCAGCCCCAGCATTTT. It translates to CASRDIYSNQPQHF.

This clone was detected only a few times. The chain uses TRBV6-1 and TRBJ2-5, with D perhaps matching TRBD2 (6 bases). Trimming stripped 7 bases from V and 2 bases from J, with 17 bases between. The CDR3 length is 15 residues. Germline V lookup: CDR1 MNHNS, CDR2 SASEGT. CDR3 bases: TGTGCCAGCACCCTCTCGAGCGGGCGACAAGAGACCCAGTACTTC. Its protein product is CASTLSSGRQETQYF.

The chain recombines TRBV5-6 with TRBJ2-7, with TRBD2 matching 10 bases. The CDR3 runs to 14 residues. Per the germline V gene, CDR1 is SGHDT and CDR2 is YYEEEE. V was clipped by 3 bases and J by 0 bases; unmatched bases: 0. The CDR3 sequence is CASSSSGSSYEQYF. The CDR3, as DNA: TGTGCCAGCAGCTCTAGCGGGAGCTCCTACGAGCAGTACTTC.

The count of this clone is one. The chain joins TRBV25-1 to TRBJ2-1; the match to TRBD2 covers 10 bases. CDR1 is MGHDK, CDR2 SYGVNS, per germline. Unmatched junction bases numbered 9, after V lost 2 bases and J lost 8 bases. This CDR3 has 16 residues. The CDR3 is CASSEGSLAGVDEQFF. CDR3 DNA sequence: TGTGCCAGCAGTGAAGGGTCTCTAGCGGGAGTCGATGAGCAGTTCTTC.

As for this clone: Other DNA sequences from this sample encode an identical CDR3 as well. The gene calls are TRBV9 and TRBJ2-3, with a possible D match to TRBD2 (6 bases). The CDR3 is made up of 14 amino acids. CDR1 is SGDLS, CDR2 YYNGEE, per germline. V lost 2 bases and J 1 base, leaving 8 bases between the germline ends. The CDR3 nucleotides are TGTGCCAGCAGCGTTTGGGGGGGCACAGATACGCAGTATTTT. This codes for CASSVWGGTDTQYF.

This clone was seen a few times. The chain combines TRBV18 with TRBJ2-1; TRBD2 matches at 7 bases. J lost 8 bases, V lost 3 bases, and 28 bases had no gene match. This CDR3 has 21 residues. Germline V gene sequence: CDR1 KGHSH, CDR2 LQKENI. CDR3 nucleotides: TGTGCCAGCTCACCGTTCGCAGGGCCGAGATCCCGGCGGGAGAGTGGCTATGAGCAGTTCTTC. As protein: CASSPFAGPRSRRESGYEQFF.

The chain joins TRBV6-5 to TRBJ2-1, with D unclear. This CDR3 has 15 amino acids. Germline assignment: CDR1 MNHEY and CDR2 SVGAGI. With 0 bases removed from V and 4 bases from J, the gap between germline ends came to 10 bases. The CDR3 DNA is TGTGCCAGCAGTTACTCGTGGGCCTCGTACAATGAGCAGTTCTTC. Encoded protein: CASSYSWASYNEQFF.

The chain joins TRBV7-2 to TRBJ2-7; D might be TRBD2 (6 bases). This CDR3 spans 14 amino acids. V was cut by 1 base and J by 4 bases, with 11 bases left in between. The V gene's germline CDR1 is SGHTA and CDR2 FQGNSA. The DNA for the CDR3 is TGTGCCAGCAGCTTAGGCGGGGCGCCGTACGAGCAGTACTTC. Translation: CASSLGGAPYEQYF.

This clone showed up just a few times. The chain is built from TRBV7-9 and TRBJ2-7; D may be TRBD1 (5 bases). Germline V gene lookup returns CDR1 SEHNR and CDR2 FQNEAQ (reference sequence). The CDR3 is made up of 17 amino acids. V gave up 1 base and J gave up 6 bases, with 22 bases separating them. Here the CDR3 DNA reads TGTGCCAGCAGCTTAGGAAGTTACAAGGGGAAGAGCTCCGAGCAGTACTTC. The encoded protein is CASSLGSYKGKSSEQYF.

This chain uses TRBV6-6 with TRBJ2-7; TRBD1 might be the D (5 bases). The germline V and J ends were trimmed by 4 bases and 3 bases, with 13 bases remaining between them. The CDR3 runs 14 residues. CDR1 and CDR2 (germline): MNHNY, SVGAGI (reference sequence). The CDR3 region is CASSLFQGNYEQYF. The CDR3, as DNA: TGTGCCAGCAGTTTGTTCCAGGGAAACTACGAGCAGTACTTC.

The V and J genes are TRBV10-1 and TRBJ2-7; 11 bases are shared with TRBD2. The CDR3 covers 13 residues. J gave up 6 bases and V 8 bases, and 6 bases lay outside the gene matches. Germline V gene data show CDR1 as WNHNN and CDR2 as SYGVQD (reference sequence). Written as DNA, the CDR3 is TGCGCCAGCCAGACTAGCGGGACCGGCGAGCAGTACTTC. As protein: CASQTSGTGEQYF.

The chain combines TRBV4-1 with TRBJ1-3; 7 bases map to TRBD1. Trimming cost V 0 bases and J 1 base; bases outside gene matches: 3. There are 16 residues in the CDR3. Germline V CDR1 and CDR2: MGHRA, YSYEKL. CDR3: CASSQDFRGSGNTIYF. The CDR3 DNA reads TGCGCCAGCAGCCAAGATTTCAGGGGGTCTGGAAACACCATATATTTT.

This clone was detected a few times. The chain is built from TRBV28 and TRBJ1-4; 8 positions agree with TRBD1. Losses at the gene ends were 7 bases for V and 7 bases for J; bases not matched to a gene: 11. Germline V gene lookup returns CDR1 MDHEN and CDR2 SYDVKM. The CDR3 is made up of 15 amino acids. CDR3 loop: CASNRPAGGVEKLFF. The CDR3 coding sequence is TGTGCCAGCAACCGGCCCGCAGGGGGCGTTGAAAAACTGTTTTTT.

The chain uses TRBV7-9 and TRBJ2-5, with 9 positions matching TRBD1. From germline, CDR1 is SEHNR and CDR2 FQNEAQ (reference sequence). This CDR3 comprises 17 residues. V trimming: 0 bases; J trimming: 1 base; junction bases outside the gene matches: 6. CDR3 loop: CASSLAPTGGGQETQYF. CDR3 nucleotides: TGTGCCAGCAGCTTAGCACCCACAGGGGGCGGCCAAGAGACCCAGTACTTC.